This T cell receptor beta chain was retrieved from a study of control samples from healthy donors and cancer patients. Profiled with immunoSEQ multiplex PCR; TCRdb holds only in-frame clones, not every one. In the table there are more than 95,000 clones, roughly four fifths of which are singletons. V shed 0 bases and J shed 4 bases, with 10 bases lying between them. The length of the CDR3 is 14 residues. The germline CDR1 and CDR2 sequences are SGHRS and YFSETQ. The rearrangement links TRBV5-1 to TRBJ1-1, with D perhaps TRBD1 (6 bases). Sequencing used blood. The origin of this receptor is a woman between 50 and 59 years old in good health. The CDR3: CASSLAGEITEAFF. CDR3 DNA sequence: TGCGCCAGCAGCTTGGCAGGGGAGATCACTGAAGCTTTCTTT.